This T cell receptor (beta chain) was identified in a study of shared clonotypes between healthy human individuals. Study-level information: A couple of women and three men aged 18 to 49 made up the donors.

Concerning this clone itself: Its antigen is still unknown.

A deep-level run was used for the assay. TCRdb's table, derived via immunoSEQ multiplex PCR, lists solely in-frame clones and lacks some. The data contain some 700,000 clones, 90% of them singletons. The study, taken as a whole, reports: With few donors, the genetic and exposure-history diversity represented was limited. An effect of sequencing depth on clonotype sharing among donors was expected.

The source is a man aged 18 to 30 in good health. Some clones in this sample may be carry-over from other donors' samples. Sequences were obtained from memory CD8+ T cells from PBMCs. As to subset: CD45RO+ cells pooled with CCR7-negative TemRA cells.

The CDR3 nucleotides read TGTGCCAGCAGCTTGGGGGACAGGGAGACAGATACGCAGTATTTT. Translating it yields CASSLGDRETDTQYF. V is TRBV5-6 and J is TRBJ2-3; TRBD1 matches at 9 bases. V gave up 0 bases and J gave up 3 bases; unmatched junction bases: 2. The CDR3 consists of 15 residues. CDR1 is SGHDT and CDR2 is YYEEEE in the germline V gene. The full variable domain, completed using reference TRBV5-6 and TRBJ2-3, is DAGVTQSPTHLIKTRGQQVTLRCSPKSGHDTVSWYQQALGQGPQFIFQYYEEEERQRGNFPDRFSGHQFPNYSSELNVNALLLGDSALYLCASSLGDRETDTQYFGPGTRLTVL.